This T cell receptor beta chain originates from a study of blood T cell repertoires in COVID-19. Study summary: Spain, Italy and the United States supplied samples that represented acute and convalescent COVID-19.

Sequenced by immunoSEQ multiplex PCR; TCRdb stores in-frame clones only, minus some. The top ten clones hold about 4.5% of a sample with 300,000 to 350,000 clones, roughly 90% of them seen once. Trimming stripped 7 bases from V and 0 bases from J, with 7 bases between. The length of the CDR3 is 12 residues. Germline V gene data show CDR1 as SNHLY and CDR2 as FYNNEI. Those enrolled, adults aged roughly 18 to 90 years, came from about two dozen US areas. Participants reported their clinical history, and cohort assignment relied on those reports. The sequenced sample was PBMCs or T cells enriched from blood (not recorded which). The V and J genes are TRBV2 and TRBJ2-7; D is uncertain. This receptor was obtained from a woman younger than 30 with acute COVID-19. The CDR3 protein is CASTESSYEQYF. In DNA, the CDR3 is TGTGCCAGCACTGAGAGCTCCTACGAGCAGTACTTC.